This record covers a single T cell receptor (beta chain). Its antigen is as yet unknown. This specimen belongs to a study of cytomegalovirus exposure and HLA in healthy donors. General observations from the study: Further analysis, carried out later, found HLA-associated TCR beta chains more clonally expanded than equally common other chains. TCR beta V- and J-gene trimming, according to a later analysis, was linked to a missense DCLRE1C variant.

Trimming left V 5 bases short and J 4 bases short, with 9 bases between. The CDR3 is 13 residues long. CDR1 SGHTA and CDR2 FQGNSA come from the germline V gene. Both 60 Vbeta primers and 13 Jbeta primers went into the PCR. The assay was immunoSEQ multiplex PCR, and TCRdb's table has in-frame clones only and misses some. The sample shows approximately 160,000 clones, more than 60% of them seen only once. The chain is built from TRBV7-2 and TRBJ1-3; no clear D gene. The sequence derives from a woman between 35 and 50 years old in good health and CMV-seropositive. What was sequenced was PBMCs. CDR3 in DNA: TGTGCCAGCAGCACAACCCGAGGAAACACCATATATTTT. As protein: CASSTTRGNTIYF.